A single sample is the source of the 32 T cell receptor beta chains below, sequenced in a study of T cell repertoires in cytomegalovirus infection. MiXCR, run by TCRdb on the reads, gives a single entry per CDR3 protein. The table includes about 740,000 distinct CDR3 sequences, 35% to 45% detected once. The source material was PBMCs. These TCRs come from a human donor in good health (CMV status not recorded). Some clones in this sample may be carry-over from other donors' samples.

The rearrangement uses TRBV19 and TRBJ1-2, with TRBD1 identical over 7 bases. This CDR3 has 15 amino acids. V shed 4 bases, J shed 4 bases, and the junction held 9 bases outside the gene matches. CDR1 is LNHDA and CDR2 is SQIVND in the germline V gene (reference sequence). For the CDR3, the DNA is TGTGCCAGTAGTACCGGCGGCCCAGGGGGCTATGGCTACACCTTC. This translates into CASSTGGPGGYGYTF.

The CDR3: CASSYYRGGFAFF. The CDR3, as DNA: TGTGCCAGCAGTTACTACAGGGGAGGTTTTGCTTTCTTT. V is TRBV6-5 and J is TRBJ1-1, with 7 bases identical to TRBD1. With V trimmed by 1 base and J by 11 bases, 7 bases remained unmatched. This CDR3 is built from 13 residues. The germline gives CDR1 MNHEY, CDR2 SVGAGI.

This clonotype showed up many times. The chain recombines TRBV4-1 with TRBJ2-5; 10 bases map to TRBD1. V gave up 2 bases and J gave up 7 bases; unmatched junction bases: 4. Germline-derived CDR1 and CDR2 are MGHRA and YSYEKL. The CDR3 has 14 residues. In DNA form, the CDR3 reads TGCGCCAGCAGCCAAACCGGGACAGGGGCGACCCAGTACTTC. Its translation is CASSQTGTGATQYF.

In this sample, this clonotype turned up many times. This chain uses TRBV19 with TRBJ2-6; D uncertain. Germline lookup yields CDR1 LNHDA and CDR2 SQIVND (reference sequence). CDR3 size: 17 residues. V was cut by 5 bases and J by 0 bases, with 14 bases left in between. The CDR3 region has the DNA TGTGCCAGTAGTCCCCCGGCGGCCTTCTCTGGGGCCAACGTCCTGACTTTC. It translates to CASSPPAAFSGANVLTF. Drawing the rest from reference TRBV19 and TRBJ2-6, the complete variable domain is DGGITQSPKYLFRKEGQNVTLSCEQNLNHDAMYWYRQDPGQGLRLIYYSQIVNDFQKGDIAEGYSVSREKKESFPLTVTSAQKNPTAFYLCASSPPAAFSGANVLTFGAGSRLTVL.

This rearrangement joins TRBV24-1 to TRBJ2-3, with TRBD1 matching over 9 bases. The CDR3 covers 15 residues. The V gene end was trimmed by 4 bases and the J gene end by 4 bases; junction bases not matched to a gene: 5. The germline V gene encodes CDR1 KGHDR and CDR2 SFDVKD. CDR3 region: CATSEGQGLPDTQYF. The CDR3 region has the DNA TGTGCCACCAGTGAAGGACAGGGGTTGCCAGATACGCAGTATTTT.

The chain couples TRBV7-9 to TRBJ1-1; D ambiguous. The CDR3 length is 15 residues. Looked up from germline, CDR1 is SEHNR and CDR2 is FQNEAQ (reference sequence). Deletions cut 6 bases from V and 0 bases from J, with 14 bases between. The CDR3 DNA sequence: TGTGCCAGCAGTCTAAGGGCGGGGTTGAACACTGAAGCTTTCTTT. Translated, it gives CASSLRAGLNTEAFF.

This clonotype was detected a few times. This sequence joins TRBV4-2 and TRBJ2-1; no clear D gene. The germline CDR1 and CDR2 sequences are LGHNA and YNFKEQ. Trimming pared 4 bases from V and 5 bases from J, leaving 12 bases between. CDR3 length: 14 amino acids. The chain's CDR3 is CASSPQTNDNEQFF. In nucleotides, the CDR3 is TGTGCCAGCAGCCCCCAGACAAACGACAATGAGCAGTTCTTC.

The rearrangement joins TRBV6-5 to TRBJ1-2; 7 bases map to TRBD1. V shed 2 bases and J 10 bases; nucleotides not matched to a gene: 10. The CDR3 has 14 residues. Per germline, CDR1 MNHEY and CDR2 SVGAGI. The CDR3 DNA follows: TGTGCCAGCAGTTACGTGACAGGGCCCAGTTTCTACACCTTC. Protein: CASSYVTGPSFYTF.

The chain carries TRBV29-1 and TRBJ1-1; the match to TRBD1 covers 9 bases. Germline CDR1 SQVTM, CDR2 ANQGSEA. Trimming took 6 bases from V and 3 from J; bases not matched to a gene: 8. The CDR3 is 14 amino acids. Here the CDR3 DNA reads TGCAGCGTCCCCAATAGACAGGGGGACACTGAAGCTTTCTTT. It translates to CSVPNRQGDTEAFF.

The sample holds a few counts of this clonotype. The chain couples TRBV6-1 to TRBJ2-1, with D unresolved. Deletions cut 8 bases from V and 6 bases from J, with 14 bases between. The germline V gene encodes CDR1 MNHNS and CDR2 SASEGT. The CDR3 runs 13 residues. CDR3 sequence (DNA): TGTGCCAGCCACCCCGGGCCCAGCAATGAGCAGTTCTTC. Protein product: CASHPGPSNEQFF.

This clonotype was counted between two and nine times. V and J are TRBV15 and TRBJ2-1, with TRBD2 matching 9 bases. V shed 3 bases, J shed 7 bases, and the junction held 10 bases outside the gene matches. The germline CDR1 and CDR2 sequences are LNHNV and YYDKDF (reference sequence). This CDR3 is 16 amino acids long. The CDR3 here is CATSSTLSGRRNEQFF. The CDR3 DNA reads as TGTGCCACCAGCAGTACCCTTAGCGGGAGACGAAATGAGCAGTTCTTC. Full variable domain (remainder filled in from reference TRBV15 and TRBJ2-1): DAMVIQNPRYQVTQFGKPVTLSCSQTLNHNVMYWYQQKSSQAPKLLFHYYDKDFNNEADTPDNFQSRRPNTSFCFLDIRSPGLGDTAMYLCATSSTLSGRRNEQFFGPGTRLTVL.

J is TRBJ2-2 and V is TRBV6-6; the match to TRBD2 covers 14 bases. The CDR3 has 18 amino acids. Germline-derived CDR1 and CDR2 are MNHNY and SVGAGI (reference sequence). The V segment lost 5 bases and the J segment 2 bases; nucleotides outside the gene matches: 7. The CDR3 DNA follows: TGTGCCAGCAGTAAAAGACTAGCGGGAGGGCCCAACACCGGGGAGCTGTTTTTT. It translates to CASSKRLAGGPNTGELFF.

The rearrangement uses TRBV4-1 and TRBJ1-6; D unclear. Trimming removed 4 bases at V and 10 bases at J, with 17 bases between. The V gene's germline CDR1 is MGHRA and CDR2 YSYEKL. There are 15 residues in the CDR3. CDR3 sequence reads: CASSRMTDGNSPLHF. CDR3 nucleotides: TGCGCCAGCAGCCGAATGACGGACGGGAACTCACCCCTCCACTTT.

This clonotype was counted a few times. The chain carries TRBV20-1 and TRBJ2-5, with TRBD1 matching 12 bases. The CDR3 totals 15 residues. V shed 6 bases, J shed 1 base, and the junction held 6 bases outside the gene matches. Germline CDR1 DFQATT, CDR2 SNEGSKA (reference sequence). CDR3 in DNA: TGCAGTGCCACTGGGACAGGGGGCTTCCAAGAGACCCAGTACTTC. Encoded protein: CSATGTGGFQETQYF.

This clonotype was found a few times. The chain carries TRBV6-1 and TRBJ2-4, with D perhaps being TRBD1 or TRBD2 (5 bases each). Germline V gene lookup returns CDR1 MNHNS and CDR2 SASEGT. The CDR3 is 15 residues long. V was cut by 5 bases and J by 4 bases, with 15 bases left in between. CDR3 nucleotides: TGTGCCAGCAGTAAAATCGGGACGTCTAAAAACATTCAGTACTTC. Protein sequence: CASSKIGTSKNIQYF.

On this clonotype: A read error may produce the germline difference seen at one junction end. The chain couples TRBV4-1 to TRBJ2-2; D is possibly TRBD2 (5 bases). The germline CDR1 and CDR2 sequences are MGHRA and YSYEKL. The CDR3 sequence is 17 residues long. The CDR3 DNA reads TGTGCCAGCAGCCCCGAGGCGGGCGTAGCGAACACCGGGGAGCTGTTTTTT. The encoded protein is CASSPEAGVANTGELFF.

This chain joins TRBV11-2 and TRBJ2-5; 8 bases map to TRBD1. The length of the CDR3 is 13 residues. V shed 6 bases and J 5 bases; nucleotides not matched to a gene: 5. Germline V gene data show CDR1 as SGHAT and CDR2 as FQNNGV. The CDR3 DNA reads as TGTGCCAGCAGTACGCAGGGGGCTGAGACCCAGTACTTC. It codes for CASSTQGAETQYF.

This clonotype has at least ten counts. The rearrangement links TRBV6-1 to TRBJ2-1; D gene unclear. V was shortened by 2 bases and J by 9 bases, with 11 bases between the two germline ends. This CDR3 has 13 amino acids. CDR1 is MNHNS and CDR2 is SASEGT in the germline V gene. CDR3 DNA: TGTGCCAGCAGTGAACGACAATTATTTGAGCAGTTCTTC. Its protein is CASSERQLFEQFF.

This clonotype was seen a few times. The rearrangement joins TRBV10-1 to TRBJ1-1; D gene ambiguous. CDR1 and CDR2 (germline): WNHNN, SYGVQD (reference sequence). The CDR3 has 14 residues. The germline V and J ends were trimmed by 4 bases and 4 bases, with 13 bases remaining between them. Here the CDR3 reads CASSGDRWATEAFF. The CDR3 DNA reads as TGCGCCAGCAGTGGCGATCGGTGGGCCACTGAAGCTTTCTTT.

V usage is TRBV5-1 and J usage is TRBJ2-5; either TRBD1 or TRBD2 may fit D (5 bases each). The CDR3 contains 15 residues. Per germline, CDR1 SGHRS and CDR2 YFSETQ. The V end was cut by 5 bases, the J end by 0 bases, with 14 bases between. The CDR3 sequence is CASRIDGANQETQYF. DNA of the CDR3: TGCGCCAGCAGAATCGACGGGGCTAACCAAGAGACCCAGTACTTC.

The genes are TRBV12-3 or TRBV12-4 and TRBJ1-5, with D uncertain. The CDR3 runs to 15 residues. With 2 bases removed from V and 0 bases from J, the gap between germline ends came to 8 bases. The DNA of the CDR3 is TGTGCCAGCAGTTTATACAGTCCTAGCAATCAGCCCCAGCATTTT. Amino acids: CASSLYSPSNQPQHF.

Remarks on this clonotype: The junction does not match germline at one end; this may be a read error. The V call is TRBV18, the J call TRBJ2-4; TRBD1 matches at 7 bases. CDR3 length: 14 residues. The germline V gene has CDR1 KGHSH and CDR2 LQKENI. CDR3 sequence (DNA): TGTGCCAGCTCACCCGTCGACAGGGACCCACAAGGGGACTTC. Its protein product is CASSPVDRDPQGDF.

This clonotype showed up just a few times. This rearrangement joins TRBV20-1 to TRBJ2-7, with 7 bases matching TRBD2. The germline CDR1 and CDR2 sequences are DFQATT and SNEGSKA (reference sequence). V shed 8 bases, J shed 0 bases, and the junction held 10 bases outside the gene matches. The CDR3 contains 14 residues. This chain's CDR3 is CSNREAYHSYEQYF. The CDR3 DNA reads TGCAGTAACCGGGAGGCGTACCACTCCTACGAGCAGTACTTC.

Of note for this clonotype: The junction departs from the called germline gene at one end, perhaps through a read error. The chain combines TRBV7-2 with TRBJ2-7, with TRBD1 identical over 7 bases. The CDR3 length is 13 residues. Germline assignment: CDR1 SGHTA and CDR2 FQGNSA. The DNA of the CDR3 is TGTGCCAGAAGCCGACAGGGTACCTACGAGCCGTACTTC. Protein: CARSRQGTYEPYF.

The rearrangement joins TRBV2 to TRBJ2-1; 7 bases match TRBD2. Per the germline V gene, CDR1 is SNHLY and CDR2 is FYNNEI. Trimming took 6 bases from V and 8 from J; bases not matched to a gene: 13. The CDR3 has 15 residues. CDR3 region: CASRKTSSQSDEQFF. The CDR3 bases are TGTGCCAGCAGGAAGACTAGCTCCCAATCGGATGAGCAGTTCTTC.

V and J are TRBV5-3 and TRBJ2-7; D perhaps matches TRBD2 (5 bases). TRBV5-3 is filed as an ORF, its function uncertain. This CDR3 has 13 amino acids. Trimming stripped 8 bases from V and 1 base from J, with 13 bases between. The chain's CDR3 is CASGVRGSYEQYF. The CDR3 DNA is TGTGCCAGCGGGGTTCGGGGATCCTACGAGCAGTACTTC.

The V and J genes are TRBV4-2 and TRBJ2-3; D is perhaps TRBD1 or TRBD2 (5 bases each). Germline CDR1 and CDR2: LGHNA and YNFKEQ. The CDR3 totals 16 residues. V lost 0 bases and J lost 8, with 18 bases in between. In DNA form, the CDR3 reads TGTGCCAGCAGCCAAGATCTTGCCGGGGCGAGGGTTACGCAGTATTTT. It encodes CASSQDLAGARVTQYF.

The chain combines TRBV7-2 with TRBJ1-1, with D possibly being TRBD1 (5 bases). The CDR3 sequence is 17 residues long. V lost 0 bases and J 6 bases, leaving 20 bases between the germline ends. The germline CDR1 and CDR2 sequences are SGHTA and FQGNSA. This CDR3 is CASSLAEDGVRGPEAFF. The DNA for the CDR3 is TGTGCCAGCAGCTTAGCGGAAGACGGGGTAAGGGGCCCTGAAGCTTTCTTT.

V is TRBV6-1 and J is TRBJ2-5; 11 nucleotides align to TRBD2. Per germline, CDR1 MNHNS and CDR2 SASEGT. The CDR3 has 15 amino acids. Trimming took 1 base from V and 7 from J; bases not matched to a gene: 5. CDR3 in amino acids: CASSEGSGGAWTQYF. CDR3 nucleotide sequence: TGTGCCAGCAGTGAAGGTAGCGGGGGGGCGTGGACCCAGTACTTC.

CDR3 sequence reads: CASSLIWTGGGYTF. CDR3 DNA sequence: TGTGCCAGCAGTTTAATTTGGACAGGGGGTGGCTACACCTTC. This rearrangement joins TRBV12-3 or TRBV12-4 to TRBJ1-2; 10 bases are shared with TRBD1. Trimming at V came to 2 bases and at J to 7 bases, leaving 4 bases not matched to a gene. The length of the CDR3 is 14 residues.

The sample holds one count of this clonotype. A read error is likely, as this CDR3 ends without the conserved phenylalanine or tryptophan. This chain uses TRBV6-8 with TRBJ1-5, with TRBD1 matching over 7 bases. Trimming removed 4 bases from V and 0 bases from J; junction bases left unmatched: 6. Germline values: CDR1 MNHGY, CDR2 SAAAGT. CDR3 length: 16 amino acids. CDR3 sequence (DNA): TGTGCCAGCAGTTTCTCCCGGGACAGTAGCAATCAGCCCCAGCATTTG. Protein: CASSFSRDSSNQPQHL.

The rearrangement uses TRBV20-1 and TRBJ1-5; 7 bases are a match to TRBD1. V lost 5 bases, J lost 3 bases, and 4 bases stayed unmatched. Germline V gene sequence: CDR1 DFQATT, CDR2 SNEGSKA (reference sequence). CDR3 length equals 13 residues. CDR3 sequence (DNA): TGCAGTGCTGCCGGGACAGTCAATCAGCCCCAGCATTTT. Protein: CSAAGTVNQPQHF.